Reported below is one T cell receptor (beta chain). This specimen comes from a study of shared T cell receptors in the human thymus. TCRdb's copy holds only in-frame clones and misses some; the assay was immunoSEQ multiplex PCR. Found here are 500,000 to 850,000 clones, about 90% of them singletons; the top ten hold 0.0094%. V was cut by 0 bases and J by 2 bases, with 15 bases left in between. CDR1 is SGHKS, CDR2 YYEKEE, per germline (reference sequence). The CDR3 loop spans 17 amino acids. This sample also belongs to another study, concerning human thymus T cells. In that study: The thymus was resected at corrective cardiac surgery. Apparent bias marked the V and J gene usage of thymic and blood repertoires. Related studies found that unrelated individuals share highly overlapping thymic repertoires.

The origin of this receptor is a boy under two years old with a congenital heart defect. Material for sequencing was thymocytes. The chain joins TRBV5-5 to TRBJ1-5, with D possibly matching TRBD1 (6 bases). The CDR3 DNA reads TGTGCCAGCAGCTTGGGGGCACAGGGTGGCCGCAATCAGCCCCAGCATTTT. Its protein product is CASSLGAQGGRNQPQHF.